The next 3 T cell receptor beta chains were all read from a single sample in a study of cytomegalovirus exposure and HLA in healthy donors. A multiplex PCR was run with 60 Vbeta primers and 13 Jbeta primers. This table comes from immunoSEQ multiplex PCR, and its TCRdb copy is limited to in-frame clones, with some not included. The sample has about 200,000 clones; around 81% are singletons. The sequenced sample was PBMCs. The receptors were gathered from a young man in good health and CMV-seronegative.

On this clone: The junction departs from the called germline gene at one end, perhaps through a read error. V and J are TRBV15 and TRBJ2-2; 14 positions agree with TRBD2. CDR1 is LNHNV, CDR2 YYDKDF, per germline (reference sequence). The CDR3 runs 14 residues. CDR3 in DNA: TGTGCCGCCAGGACTAGCGGGAGGATCGGGGAGCTGTTTTTT. Translation gives CAARTSGRIGELFF.

V usage is TRBV9 and J usage is TRBJ2-7; D call uncertain. The germline V gene encodes CDR1 SGDLS and CDR2 YYNGEE. V lost 4 bases, J lost 2 bases, and 13 bases lay in between. CDR3 size: 14 residues. The CDR3 loop is CASSPLYLTYEQYF. The CDR3 nucleotides read TGTGCCAGCAGCCCCCTATATTTAACCTACGAGCAGTACTTC.

This chain joins TRBV4-1 and TRBJ1-1, with TRBD1 identical over 7 bases. The CDR3 has 11 amino acids. The J segment lost 10 bases and the V segment lost 5 bases, leaving 4 bases of the junction unmatched. Germline V gene lookup returns CDR1 MGHRA and CDR2 YSYEKL. The CDR3 protein is CASSRGQGAFF. CDR3 sequence (DNA): TGCGCCAGCAGCAGGGGGCAGGGAGCTTTCTTT.